This record covers a single TCR beta chain. This specimen belongs to a study of blood T cell repertoires in COVID-19. For the study at large: Collection of acute and convalescent COVID-19 samples took place in the United States, Italy and Spain. The analysed material was cDNA or gDNA that came from T cells, B-cell-depleted T cells, or PBMCs.

Authors' methods: Estimation of nucleated cell counts relied on the amplification of reference gene primers. Sequencing was performed with immunoSEQ multiplex PCR; in TCRdb, only in-frame clones are kept and a portion is missing. D and trimming come from the DNA, and the V and J calls and clone size come from that table. The profile shows 45,000 to 50,000 clones, approximately 80% of them singletons. The CDR3 length is 15 residues. V trimming: 6 bases; J trimming: 5 bases; junction bases outside the gene matches: 8. Germline V CDR1 and CDR2: SGHTA, FQGNSA. The TCR originated in a middle-aged man with acute or convalescent COVID-19. Sequenced: peripheral blood. The V gene is TRBV7-2, the J gene TRBJ2-2, with 8 bases that match TRBD2. CDR3 sequence: CASSLQRGPTGELFF. CDR3 nucleotide sequence: TGTGCCAGCAGTCTTCAGCGGGGGCCTACCGGGGAGCTGTTTTTT.